The 2 T cell receptor beta chains below all came from one sample that was sequenced in a study of blood T cell repertoires in COVID-19. Sequenced by immunoSEQ multiplex PCR; TCRdb stores in-frame clones only, minus some. The data contain 200,000 to 300,000 clones, more than 80% of them singletons. Source material: peripheral blood. The receptors here all came from a woman aged 40 to 55 with acute or convalescent COVID-19.

The rearrangement uses TRBV27 and TRBJ2-1; 7 nucleotides match TRBD2. Germline CDR1 is MNHEY and CDR2 is SMNVEV (reference sequence). The junction had 3 bases not matched to a gene; V was cut back by 4 bases and J by 6 bases. The length of the CDR3 is 13 residues. CDR3 nucleotide sequence: TGTGCCAGCAGTTCCAGGACTAGCAATGAGCAGTTCTTC. Translating it yields CASSSRTSNEQFF.

The chain uses TRBV13 and TRBJ1-1; tentatively, D is TRBD1 (6 bases). Germline CDR1 PRHDT, CDR2 FYEKMQ (reference sequence). The CDR3 loop spans 15 amino acids. Trimming pared 0 bases from V and 0 bases from J, leaving 8 bases between. CDR3 DNA: TGTGCCAGCAGCTTAGGGGACAGACTGAACACTGAAGCTTTCTTT. It is translated as CASSLGDRLNTEAFF. The entire variable domain, with the rest obtained from reference TRBV13 and TRBJ1-1, is as follows: AAGVIQSPRHLIKEKRETATLKCYPIPRHDTVYWYQQGPGQDPQFLISFYEKMQSDKGSIPDRFSAQQFSDYHSELNMSSLELGDSALYFCASSLGDRLNTEAFFGQGTRLTVV.